The 25 T cell receptor beta chains given below trace back to one sample, sequenced in a study of T cells after yellow fever vaccination. From the 5' RACE reads, TCRdb called clonotypes with MiXCR, one entry per CDR3 protein. The sample lists hundreds of thousands of distinct CDR3 sequences; roughly a sixth were seen once. Here the sequenced sample was PBMCs, taken before the yellow fever booster vaccination. The receptors were gathered from a man aged 18 to 35 who received the YFV17D yellow fever vaccine.

This sequence joins TRBV20-1 and TRBJ1-5; 9 nucleotides align to TRBD1. The CDR3 covers 15 residues. With 3 bases clipped from V and 6 bases from J, the junction kept 9 bases outside the gene matches. Germline V lookup: CDR1 DFQATT, CDR2 SNEGSKA (reference sequence). The DNA for the CDR3 is TGCAGTGCTAGTATCCGGGACAGGGTTTCTCAGCCCCAGCATTTT. The encoded protein is CSASIRDRVSQPQHF.

V and J are TRBV7-6 and TRBJ1-2; a possible D gene is TRBD1 (5 bases). Germline values: CDR1 SGHVS, CDR2 FNYEAQ. This CDR3 comprises 15 residues. The V end lost 1 base, the J end lost 8 bases, and 17 bases lay between the germline ends. The CDR3 region has the DNA TGTGCCAGCAGCTTAGGACGGTCGGGGCTCGGAGGCTACACCTTC. It translates to CASSLGRSGLGGYTF.

The table lists this clonotype with a count of one. This chain connects TRBV29-1 to TRBJ2-5; tentatively, D is TRBD2 (5 bases). Germline V gene data show CDR1 as SQVTM and CDR2 as ANQGSEA. V lost 8 bases, J lost 4 bases, and 17 bases lay in between. CDR3 length equals 13 residues. As DNA, the CDR3 is TGCAGCCTGGGTGCAGGAGGAGGAGAGACCCAGTACTTC. Translated: CSLGAGGGETQYF.

This clonotype was detected only a few times. V gene TRBV7-6 combines with J gene TRBJ1-2; D is unresolved. Germline V CDR1 and CDR2: SGHVS, FNYEAQ. Trimming stripped 2 bases from V and 4 bases from J, with 11 bases between. The CDR3 runs to 14 residues. CDR3 protein: CASSLSTDSYGYTF. CDR3 in DNA: TGTGCCAGCAGCTTATCGACGGACTCCTATGGCTACACCTTC.

This clonotype was seen a few times. The chain has TRBV20-1 and TRBJ2-1; TRBD1 matches 8 bases. The germline gives CDR1 DFQATT, CDR2 SNEGSKA (reference sequence). Losses at the gene ends were 0 bases for V and 2 bases for J; bases not matched to a gene: 0. The CDR3 covers 14 residues. The CDR3 bases are TGCAGTGCTAGAGACAGGGGGCCCTACAATGAGCAGTTCTTC. The encoded protein is CSARDRGPYNEQFF.

The DNA for the CDR3 is TGTGCCAGCAGTTTATCCAACGCAGGGGGGCTGGGTGCTTTCTTT. This sequence encodes CASSLSNAGGLGAFF. V is TRBV28 and J is TRBJ1-1; 7 bases map to TRBD1. V lost 1 base and J lost 11; bases outside the gene matches: 13. This CDR3 has 15 residues. Per germline, CDR1 MDHEN and CDR2 SYDVKM. Filled out from reference TRBV28 and TRBJ1-1, the complete variable domain reads DVKVTQSSRYLVKRTGEKVFLECVQDMDHENMFWYRQDPGLGLRLIYFSYDVKMKEKGDIPEGYSVSREKKERFSLILESASTNQTSMYLCASSLSNAGGLGAFFGQGTRLTVV.

V is TRBV4-1 and J is TRBJ2-7, with TRBD1 matching over 9 bases. This CDR3 is built from 15 residues. The V gene's germline CDR1 is MGHRA and CDR2 YSYEKL. V gave up 5 bases and J gave up 1 base; unmatched junction bases: 6. For the CDR3, the DNA is TGCGCCAGCAGCTCGAGACAGGGGGAGTCCTACGAGCAGTACGTC. Protein product: CASSSRQGESYEQYV.

This clonotype was seen a few times. The chain joins TRBV28 to TRBJ1-2, with D unresolved. In germline, CDR1 is MDHEN, CDR2 SYDVKM. Trimming shortened V by 8 bases and J by 2 bases, and 12 bases separated the two germline ends. This CDR3 has 13 residues. Written as DNA, the CDR3 is TGTGCCAGCTCCCCGGGGAAGAACTATGGCTACACCTTC. Translation gives CASSPGKNYGYTF.

The rearrangement joins TRBV5-1 to TRBJ1-1, with TRBD1 identical over 8 bases. Trimming removed 4 bases from V and 6 bases from J; junction bases left unmatched: 5. Germline assignment: CDR1 SGHRS and CDR2 YFSETQ. The CDR3 runs to 13 residues. The CDR3 loop reads CASSPQGDSEAFF. CDR3 bases: TGCGCCAGCAGCCCACAGGGGGATTCTGAAGCTTTCTTT.

In this sample, this clonotype turned up a few times. The rearrangement uses TRBV3-1 and TRBJ2-1, with D possibly being TRBD1 (5 bases). The germline gives CDR1 LGHDT, CDR2 YNNKEL (reference sequence). V was pared by 0 bases and J by 4 bases, with 10 bases between. The length of the CDR3 is 15 residues. CDR3 sequence (DNA): TGTGCCAGCAGCCAAGATCGACAGCCTTACAATGAGCAGTTCTTC. It translates to CASSQDRQPYNEQFF.

A few counts support this clonotype. This chain uses TRBV7-9 with TRBJ2-7, with a tentative D call TRBD2 (5 bases). Germline V lookup: CDR1 SEHNR, CDR2 FQNEAQ (reference sequence). The CDR3 consists of 13 residues. V lost 5 bases and J lost 2, with 10 bases in between. The CDR3 nucleotides are TGTGCCAGCAGCCCACCGGGGACCTACGAGCAGTACGTC. It specifies CASSPPGTYEQYV.

The CDR3 DNA reads as TGTGCCAGCAGCACACGGGACTATGGCTACACCTTC. Protein: CASSTRDYGYTF. This chain joins TRBV9 and TRBJ1-2; D is unresolved. Trimming left V 4 bases short and J 3 bases short, with 7 bases between. The CDR3 has 12 residues. Germline V gene sequence: CDR1 SGDLS, CDR2 YYNGEE. The whole variable domain, remainder taken from reference TRBV9 and TRBJ1-2, is DSGVTQTPKHLITATGQRVTLRCSPRSGDLSVYWYQQSLDQGLQFLIQYYNGEERAKGNILERFSAQQFPDLHSELNLSSLELGDSALYFCASSTRDYGYTFGSGTRLTVV.

The chain couples TRBV20-1 to TRBJ1-1; TRBD1 might be the D (5 bases). The CDR3 has 13 amino acids. CDR1 DFQATT and CDR2 SNEGSKA come from the germline V gene (reference sequence). V was cut by 2 bases and J by 4 bases, with 11 bases left in between. CDR3 coding DNA: TGCAGTGCTAGACGAGGGGTCGGCACTGAAGCTTTCTTT. As protein: CSARRGVGTEAFF.

This chain links TRBV11-2 with TRBJ2-7; no clear D. The CDR3 has 15 amino acids. Germline V lookup: CDR1 SGHAT, CDR2 FQNNGV. V was trimmed by 5 bases and J by 3 bases, leaving 17 bases between them. CDR3 sequence reads: CASSRTDPPRYEQYV. In DNA, the CDR3 is TGTGCCAGCAGCCGCACGGATCCGCCCCGCTACGAGCAGTACGTC.

The table lists this clonotype with a few counts. The chain combines TRBV7-2 with TRBJ2-7; D may be TRBD1 (5 bases). Germline CDR1 and CDR2: SGHTA and FQGNSA. V lost 10 bases and J lost 4, with 20 bases in between. This CDR3 spans 14 amino acids. The chain's CDR3 is CATHQRGPHYEQYF. CDR3 nucleotide sequence: TGTGCCACCCACCAAAGGGGCCCGCATTACGAGCAGTACTTC.

The V and J genes are TRBV7-8 and TRBJ1-4, with D tentatively TRBD1 (5 bases). With 5 bases removed from V and 0 bases from J, the gap between germline ends came to 19 bases. Germline-derived CDR1 and CDR2 are SGHVS and FQNEAQ. This CDR3 comprises 18 residues. The CDR3 sequence: CASSPGPGLLATNEKLFF. The CDR3 DNA sequence: TGTGCCAGCAGCCCGGGCCCGGGACTCCTGGCAACTAATGAAAAACTGTTTTTT.

This clonotype was picked up a small number of times. CDR3 DNA sequence: TGCGCCAGCAGCCGGGATGGACTAGCGGGGGGGGAGACCCAGTACTTC. Its translation is CASSRDGLAGGETQYF. This chain connects TRBV5-1 to TRBJ2-5; TRBD2 aligns across 15 bases. The CDR3 loop spans 16 amino acids. Germline CDR1 is SGHRS and CDR2 is YFSETQ. V shed 4 bases, J shed 5 bases, and the junction held 6 bases outside the gene matches.

This clonotype showed up just a few times. The chain is built from TRBV12-3 or TRBV12-4 and TRBJ1-4; 7 nucleotides line up with TRBD1. V lost 3 bases, J lost 7 bases, and 8 bases stayed unmatched. The CDR3 has 15 residues. The chain's CDR3 is CASSFLDRDREKLFF. The CDR3 DNA follows: TGTGCCAGCAGTTTTTTAGACAGGGACCGTGAAAAACTGTTTTTT.

This clonotype was observed a few times. The chain uses TRBV6-1 and TRBJ2-2, with 8 bases identical to TRBD1. The length of the CDR3 is 17 residues. Germline CDR1 reads MNHNS; CDR2 reads SASEGT. Germline trimming cut 4 bases from V and 0 bases from J; bases unmatched to any gene: 7. CDR3 in amino acids: CASSGYRGQANTGELFF. The CDR3 bases are TGTGCCAGCAGTGGGTATCGGGGACAGGCGAACACCGGGGAGCTGTTTTTT.

The J gene is TRBJ2-7, the V gene TRBV5-1; 8 nucleotides match TRBD1. CDR1 is SGHRS, CDR2 YFSETQ, per germline. This CDR3 is built from 14 residues. J was trimmed by 2 bases and V by 4 bases; bases with no gene match: 5. Here the CDR3 reads CASSRGQGPYEQYF. The CDR3 region has the DNA TGCGCCAGCAGCCGAGGACAGGGTCCCTACGAGCAGTACTTC. Drawing the rest from reference TRBV5-1 and TRBJ2-7, the complete variable domain is KAGVTQTPRYLIKTRGQQVTLSCSPISGHRSVSWYQQTPGQGLQFLFEYFSETQRNKGNFPGRFSGRQFSNSRSEMNVSTLELGDSALYLCASSRGQGPYEQYFGPGTRLTVT.

This clonotype was seen many times. Written as DNA, the CDR3 is TGCAGTGCTAGAGGTGGGCGAGTAGACGGCTACACCTTC. It yields the protein CSARGGRVDGYTF. The gene calls are TRBV20-1 and TRBJ1-2; D not resolved. CDR1 DFQATT and CDR2 SNEGSKA come from the germline V gene (reference sequence). This CDR3 comprises 13 residues. The V end lost 1 base, the J end lost 8 bases, and 14 bases lay between the germline ends.

The chain carries TRBV24-1 and TRBJ2-3; the match to TRBD1 covers 7 bases. The length of the CDR3 is 16 residues. In germline, CDR1 is KGHDR, CDR2 SFDVKD. V dropped 2 bases and J dropped 2; count of bases not matched to a gene: 6. The CDR3: CATSDSGDRSTDTQYF. The CDR3 nucleotides are TGTGCCACCAGTGATTCTGGGGACAGATCCACAGATACGCAGTATTTT.

The genes are TRBV11-2 and TRBJ2-2, with 7 bases matching TRBD2. This CDR3 spans 17 amino acids. Germline CDR1 and CDR2: SGHAT and FQNNGV. V shed 2 bases, J shed 3 bases, and the junction held 9 bases outside the gene matches. CDR3 amino acids: CASSLSAGELYTGELFF. The CDR3 nucleotides read TGTGCCAGCAGCTTATCTGCGGGGGAGCTGTACACCGGGGAGCTGTTTTTT.

V gene TRBV7-9 combines with J gene TRBJ1-6, with D uncertain. The CDR3 is made up of 16 amino acids. Per the germline V gene, CDR1 is SEHNR and CDR2 is FQNEAQ (reference sequence). V lost 3 bases to trimming and J lost 1 base, with 10 bases between them. The CDR3 protein is CASSLSAMSYNSPLHF. The CDR3 DNA is TGTGCCAGCAGCTTGTCGGCTATGTCCTATAATTCACCCCTCCACTTT.

This clonotype occurred a few times. V and J are TRBV10-3 and TRBJ2-3; TRBD2 aligns across 9 bases. Trimming removed 4 bases from V and 1 base from J; junction bases left unmatched: 9. Germline lookup yields CDR1 ENHRY and CDR2 SYGVKD. The CDR3 sequence is 17 residues long. CDR3 DNA: TGTGCCATCAGTGTCCGGCGGGGGGGGTCGGGCACAGATACGCAGTATTTT. This encodes CAISVRRGGSGTDTQYF.